Following are 3 T cell receptor beta chains from one sample sequenced in a study of T cells in Graves' hyperthyroidism and ophthalmopathy. RNA transcripts provided the source from which TCR beta CDR3 regions were amplified. First-round RT-PCR of the TCR CDR3 relied on the HTBI primer set. One entry per CDR3 protein, called by TCRdb with MiXCR from the multiplex PCR reads. The repertoire holds about 270,000 distinct CDR3 sequences, with around 15% as singletons. The material sequenced was blood. These receptors originate from a woman in her 50s with Graves' hyperthyroidism that later progressed to Graves' ophthalmopathy.

Concerning this clonotype itself: A read error may explain this, as a much larger clone is one base away. The chain links TRBV27 to TRBJ2-1, with TRBD1 matching over 8 bases. This CDR3 spans 13 amino acids. Losses at the gene ends were 11 bases for V and 4 bases for J; bases not matched to a gene: 7. Germline CDR1 and CDR2: MNHEY and SMNVEV (reference sequence). The CDR3 reads CAGYGTGYNEQFF. CDR3 bases: TGTGCCGGCTACGGGACAGGATACAATGAGCAGTTCTTC.

This clonotype was found many times. DNA of the CDR3: TGTGCCAGCAGTGGACTAGCGGGAGTTGAAGAGACCCAGTACTTC. Encoded protein: CASSGLAGVEETQYF. The chain has TRBV27 and TRBJ2-5, with TRBD2 identical over 13 bases. The CDR3 is 15 residues long. The V gene's germline CDR1 is MNHEY and CDR2 SMNVEV (reference sequence). Losses at the gene ends were 5 bases for V and 3 bases for J; bases not matched to a gene: 3.

There are many counts of this clonotype. V and J are TRBV5-1 and TRBJ2-2; 9 bases align to TRBD2. The CDR3 runs 16 residues. In germline, CDR1 is SGHRS, CDR2 YFSETQ. The J segment lost 0 bases and the V segment lost 4 bases, leaving 4 bases of the junction unmatched. The chain's CDR3 is CASSGGLAANTGELFF. DNA of the CDR3: TGCGCCAGCAGCGGGGGACTAGCCGCGAACACCGGGGAGCTGTTTTTT.